The 21 T cell receptor beta chains presented below share a single source sample, sequenced in a study of multiple sclerosis patients with progressive multifocal leukoencephalopathy. Profiled with immunoSEQ multiplex PCR; TCRdb holds only in-frame clones, not every one. Of 25,000 to 35,000 clones in the sample, roughly 90% were seen once. Stated time point: five to six months of natalizumab therapy. Source: PBMCs, taken from a patient treated with natalizumab. These receptors were collected from a human donor with multiple sclerosis.

The chain couples TRBV11-2 to TRBJ1-1; no clear D. In germline, CDR1 is SGHAT, CDR2 FQNNGV. The V end was cut by 3 bases, the J end by 11 bases, with 28 bases between. The CDR3 has 17 amino acids. The CDR3 here is CASSFPAEKVKPLEAFF. CDR3 coding DNA: TGTGCCAGCAGCTTCCCCGCAGAGAAGGTCAAACCTCTGGAGGCTTTCTTT.

The chain links TRBV7-9 to TRBJ1-1; D is undetermined. V shed 2 bases and J shed 1 base, with 14 bases lying between them. This CDR3 has 16 amino acids. Germline CDR1 is SEHNR and CDR2 is FQNEAQ (reference sequence). The CDR3 DNA sequence: TGTGCCAGCAGCTTACACCTCCAGTTAAGGAACACTGAAGCTTTCTTT. Translated: CASSLHLQLRNTEAFF.

V and J are TRBV27 and TRBJ1-5; tentative D call: TRBD1 (5 bases). Germline V CDR1 and CDR2: MNHEY, SMNVEV (reference sequence). The CDR3 is made up of 16 amino acids. Trimming stripped 8 bases from V and 2 bases from J, with 19 bases between. Here the CDR3 reads CASSDLTASGNQPQHF. CDR3 nucleotide sequence: TGTGCCAGCTCTGACTTGACAGCCTCGGGCAATCAGCCCCAGCATTTT.

The chain has TRBV7-2 and TRBJ2-1, with 13 bases identical to TRBD2. There are 15 residues in the CDR3. Germline lookup yields CDR1 SGHTA and CDR2 FQGNSA. The J segment lost 6 bases and the V segment lost 5 bases, leaving 4 bases of the junction unmatched. The CDR3 coding sequence is TGTGCCAGCAGCCCCGGGACTAGCGGGATCAATGAGCAGTTCTTC. It yields the protein CASSPGTSGINEQFF.

This chain joins TRBV25-1 and TRBJ1-1; D call uncertain. Germline CDR1 reads MGHDK; CDR2 reads SYGVNS. CDR3 size: 13 residues. Trimming stripped 5 bases from V and 4 bases from J, with 11 bases between. The CDR3 reads CASSLGYPTEAFF. CDR3 nucleotides: TGTGCCAGCAGTTTGGGGTACCCCACTGAAGCTTTCTTT.

The V and J genes are TRBV4-3 and TRBJ2-2, with 8 positions matching TRBD1. CDR3 length: 15 residues. The V and J ends lost 4 bases and 3 bases, in that order; junction bases with no gene match: 4. The germline V gene has CDR1 LGHNA and CDR2 YSLEER. CDR3 loop: CASSPADRDTGELFF. In DNA form, the CDR3 reads TGCGCCAGCAGCCCCGCGGACAGGGACACCGGGGAGCTGTTTTTT.

The V and J genes are TRBV28 and TRBJ1-3, with D tentatively TRBD1 (5 bases). This CDR3 is 16 amino acids long. Looked up from germline, CDR1 is MDHEN and CDR2 is SYDVKM. V was pared by 5 bases and J by 0 bases, with 14 bases between. The DNA of the CDR3 is TGTGCCAGCAGTCCCCCCGGGGGTGTCTCTGGAAACACCATATATTTT. Translation gives CASSPPGGVSGNTIYF.

The CDR3 DNA reads as TGTGCCAGCAGGGACAACATACAAGCTTTCTTT. Translation gives CASRDNIQAFF. The chain joins TRBV6-1 to TRBJ1-1; D is perhaps TRBD1 (5 bases). This CDR3 has 11 amino acids. The germline CDR1 and CDR2 sequences are MNHNS and SASEGT. Between the trimmed V and J ends, which lost 6 bases and 9 bases, there was a span of 11 bases.

This rearrangement joins TRBV14 to TRBJ1-5; weak D call: TRBD1 (6 bases). This CDR3 contains 12 residues. V lost 6 bases and J 9 bases, leaving 12 bases between the germline ends. Germline CDR1 SGHDN, CDR2 FVKESK. The CDR3 is CASSGGFGPQHF. The CDR3 nucleotides read TGTGCCAGCAGTGGGGGCTTCGGGCCCCAGCATTTT.

This clone has just a few counts. The chain has TRBV28 and TRBJ1-5; 9 bases are shared with TRBD1. V shed 5 bases and J 9 bases; nucleotides not matched to a gene: 11. Per the germline V gene, CDR1 is MDHEN and CDR2 is SYDVKM. The CDR3 has 15 amino acids. CDR3 amino acids: CASSPQGASGWPQHF. The CDR3 coding sequence is TGTGCCAGCAGTCCACAGGGGGCCTCTGGATGGCCCCAGCATTTT.

The chain recombines TRBV28 with TRBJ1-2; D possibly corresponds to TRBD1 (6 bases). The CDR3 sequence is 14 residues long. V was cut by 6 bases and J by 3 bases, with 14 bases left in between. The germline CDR1 and CDR2 sequences are MDHEN and SYDVKM. CDR3 bases: TGTGCCAGCAGACACATACAGGGCGACTATGGCTACACCTTC. Translation gives CASRHIQGDYGYTF.

The rearrangement links TRBV5-1 to TRBJ2-7, with D possibly being TRBD2 (5 bases). This CDR3 comprises 12 residues. V lost 2 bases, J lost 3 bases, and 6 bases lay in between. Germline V gives CDR1 SGHRS, CDR2 YFSETQ. The CDR3 loop reads CASSFTSYEQYF. The CDR3 bases are TGCGCCAGCAGCTTTACTAGCTACGAGCAGTACTTC.

The V and J genes are TRBV28 and TRBJ2-2, with D possibly being TRBD1 (5 bases). The CDR3 has 14 residues. Trimming pared 6 bases from V and 5 bases from J, leaving 13 bases between. Germline V gene sequence: CDR1 MDHEN, CDR2 SYDVKM. CDR3 loop: CASRKGYWTGELFF. For the CDR3, the DNA is TGTGCCAGCAGAAAGGGGTATTGGACCGGGGAGCTGTTTTTT.

The chain couples TRBV9 to TRBJ2-7; D not certain. Trimming cost V 4 bases and J 3 bases, with 11 bases left between them. In germline, CDR1 is SGDLS, CDR2 YYNGEE. This CDR3 comprises 13 residues. The CDR3 here is CASSTDPNYEQYF. In nucleotides, the CDR3 is TGTGCCAGCAGCACCGACCCTAACTACGAGCAGTACTTC.

The chain combines TRBV7-2 with TRBJ2-5; 8 nucleotides agree with TRBD2. After removal of 7 bases from V and 11 bases from J, the junction contained 15 bases not matched to a gene. From germline, CDR1 is SGHTA and CDR2 FQGNSA. The CDR3 spans 14 residues. The CDR3 DNA sequence: TGTGCCAGCAACGAACTAGCGGCAAAGGGCCAGCAGTACTTC. It specifies CASNELAAKGQQYF. The full variable domain, in which reference TRBV7-2 and TRBJ2-5 provide the parts outside the CDR3, is GAGVSQSPSNKVTEKGKDVELRCDPISGHTALYWYRQSLGQGLEFLIYFQGNSAPDKSGLPSDRFSAERTGGSVSTLTIQRTQQEDSAVYLCASNELAAKGQQYFGPGTRLLVL.

The gene calls are TRBV7-9 and TRBJ2-2, with D perhaps matching TRBD2 (6 bases). With 6 bases removed from V and 1 base from J, the gap between germline ends came to 9 bases. In germline, CDR1 is SEHNR, CDR2 FQNEAQ (reference sequence). The CDR3 has 14 amino acids. The CDR3 DNA reads TGTGCCAGCAGGAGTAGCGGGAACACCGGGGAGCTGTTTTTT. This translates into CASRSSGNTGELFF.

The rearrangement joins TRBV15 to TRBJ1-5; 11 bases map to TRBD1. J gave up 4 bases and V 5 bases, and 4 bases lay outside the gene matches. Germline V gene sequence: CDR1 LNHNV, CDR2 YYDKDF (reference sequence). The CDR3 is 15 amino acids. The CDR3 nucleotides are TGTGCCACCAGCGGGGACAGGGGGAGGAATCAGCCCCAGCATTTT. Encoded protein: CATSGDRGRNQPQHF.

The V call is TRBV7-2, the J call TRBJ1-2, with TRBD1 identical over 9 bases. This CDR3 is built from 14 residues. V lost 5 bases, J lost 7 bases, and 8 bases stayed unmatched. Germline values: CDR1 SGHTA, CDR2 FQGNSA. The CDR3 loop reads CASSARDRVVGYTF. As DNA, the CDR3 is TGTGCCAGCAGCGCCAGGGACAGGGTGGTTGGCTACACCTTC.

V and J are TRBV2 and TRBJ2-5; the D gene could be TRBD1 or TRBD2 (5 bases each). This CDR3 has 13 amino acids. Trimming removed 0 bases at V and 7 bases at J, with 9 bases between. Per the germline V gene, CDR1 is SNHLY and CDR2 is FYNNEI. The CDR3 here is CASSEAEGRTQYF. In nucleotides, the CDR3 is TGTGCCAGCAGTGAAGCAGAGGGGAGGACCCAGTACTTC.

For the CDR3, the DNA is TGCGCCAGCAGCCAGAAGGCAGGGGACTCTGAAGCTTTCTTT. Translating it yields CASSQKAGDSEAFF. V and J are TRBV4-1 and TRBJ1-1; TRBD1 might be the D (6 bases). The germline V gene encodes CDR1 MGHRA and CDR2 YSYEKL. V was cut by 3 bases and J by 6 bases, with 14 bases left in between. The CDR3 runs 14 residues.

This clone was counted a single time. J is TRBJ1-4 and V is TRBV7-2, with a weak D call TRBD1 (6 bases). With 1 base removed from V and 2 bases from J, the gap between germline ends came to 11 bases. The germline CDR1 and CDR2 sequences are SGHTA and FQGNSA. This CDR3 spans 16 amino acids. The chain's CDR3 is CASSLGGALTNEKLFF. In DNA form, the CDR3 reads TGTGCCAGCAGCTTAGGGGGGGCTCTTACTAATGAAAAACTGTTTTTT.